This T cell receptor beta chain was sequenced in a study of CD8 T cells in ankylosing spondylitis. General observations from the study: In the blood and synovial fluid of reactive arthritis, some motif variants had been previously reported. Within matched ankylosing spondylitis synovial fluid, disease-linked clones were reportedly significantly enriched. A TCR beta motif of eight or nine highly homologous variants seemed to mark ankylosing spondylitis blood.

Germline-derived CDR1 and CDR2 are LGHDT and YNNKEL (reference sequence). The CDR3 sequence is 14 residues long. The V gene end was trimmed by 3 bases and the J gene end by 6 bases; junction bases not matched to a gene: 7. For this clonotype: Its antigen is unknown.

TCRdb ran MiXCR on the 5' RACE reads and lists one entry per CDR3 protein. The sample consists of over 200,000 distinct CDR3 sequences, over 9.5% of them appearing once. The sample taken for sequencing was blood, either unsorted or a sorted T cell fraction (not recorded which). V usage is TRBV3-1 and J usage is TRBJ1-2; TRBD1 matches at 7 bases. This receptor was taken from a male donor with ankylosing spondylitis or in good health (not recorded which). Here the CDR3 reads CASSQPGTVDGYTF. The CDR3 DNA sequence: TGTGCCAGCAGCCAGCCGGGGACAGTCGATGGCTACACCTTC. The variable domain in full, completed from reference TRBV3-1 and TRBJ1-2, reads DTAVSQTPKYLVTQMGNDKSIKCEQNLGHDTMYWYKQDSKKFLKIMFSYNNKELIINETVPNRFSPKSPDKAHLNLHINSLELGDSAVYFCASSQPGTVDGYTFGSGTRLTVV.